The 22 T cell receptor beta chains below were found in one sample sequenced in a study of blood T cell repertoires in COVID-19 (dated by TCRdb to the early 2020s). Library preparation was by the immunoSEQ multiplex PCR assay. What TCRdb holds here is the immuneACCESS table cut down to in-frame rearrangements. Part of the clones is not present; checked against another copy, under half of the missing clones reflect an unresolved V gene, and the others are unexplained. In this sample the table shows about 65,000 clones, approximately 93% of which occur a single time. The top ten hold roughly 2.7% of the sample. Sequencing was performed on peripheral blood. These receptors all stem from an older man with active COVID-19.

The chain is built from TRBV5-4 and TRBJ2-3; D is perhaps TRBD2 (6 bases). V was cut by 1 base and J by 2 bases, with 11 bases left in between. This CDR3 region has 15 residues. Germline CDR1 and CDR2: SGHNT and YYREEE (reference sequence). The CDR3 region is CASSLRGSYTDTQYF. The CDR3 coding sequence is TGTGCCAGCAGCTTGCGGGGGTCTTACACAGATACGCAGTATTTT.

V and J are TRBV6-1 and TRBJ1-2; D is ambiguous. Germline V gene sequence: CDR1 MNHNS, CDR2 SASEGT. V was trimmed by 2 bases and J by 10 bases, leaving 14 bases between them. This CDR3 region has 13 residues. CDR3 in amino acids: CASSEIRGSSYTF. CDR3 nucleotides: TGTGCCAGCAGTGAAATTCGCGGCTCTTCCTACACCTTC.

This clone was seen just once. The rearrangement uses TRBV15 and TRBJ2-2, with unresolved D. V was cut by 0 bases and J by 0 bases, with 2 bases left in between. Germline CDR1 and CDR2: LNHNV and YYDKDF (reference sequence). There are 14 residues in the CDR3. The CDR3 DNA reads TGTGCCACCAGCAGAGATACGAACACCGGGGAGCTGTTTTTT. It specifies CATSRDTNTGELFF. The full variable domain, completed using reference TRBV15 and TRBJ2-2, is DAMVIQNPRYQVTQFGKPVTLSCSQTLNHNVMYWYQQKSSQAPKLLFHYYDKDFNNEADTPDNFQSRRPNTSFCFLDIRSPGLGDTAMYLCATSRDTNTGELFFGEGSRLTVL.

This chain joins TRBV10-3 and TRBJ1-1, with no clear D. Trimming removed 0 bases from V and 1 base from J, with 9 bases in between. CDR1 ENHRY and CDR2 SYGVKD come from the germline V gene. This CDR3 region has 15 residues. The CDR3 sequence is CAISESRPQNTEAFF. The DNA for the CDR3 is TGTGCCATCAGTGAGTCGAGGCCGCAGAACACTGAAGCTTTCTTT.

V usage is TRBV19 and J usage is TRBJ1-6; the match to TRBD1 covers 7 bases. The CDR3 loop spans 14 amino acids. The germline V gene encodes CDR1 LNHDA and CDR2 SQIVND (reference sequence). Losses at the gene ends were 5 bases for V and 6 bases for J; bases not matched to a gene: 4. The CDR3 nucleotides are TGTGCCAGTAGTTTCCGGGACAGTAATTCACCCCTCCACTTT. This encodes CASSFRDSNSPLHF.

The rearrangement links TRBV4-1 to TRBJ1-3; TRBD1 aligns across 7 bases. Germline lookup yields CDR1 MGHRA and CDR2 YSYEKL. V gave up 1 base and J gave up 1 base; unmatched junction bases: 10. The CDR3 loop spans 18 amino acids. This CDR3 is CASSQGAVRGQSGNTIYF. The CDR3 DNA reads TGCGCCAGCAGCCAAGGGGCTGTGAGGGGGCAGTCTGGAAACACCATATATTTT.

V is TRBV7-9 and J is TRBJ1-2; D uncertain. Between the trimmed V and J ends, which lost 1 base and 5 bases, there was a span of 11 bases. This CDR3 region has 14 residues. The V gene's germline CDR1 is SEHNR and CDR2 FQNEAQ (reference sequence). The CDR3 loop is CASSLEASWYGYTF. In nucleotides, the CDR3 is TGTGCCAGCAGCTTAGAAGCCTCTTGGTATGGCTACACCTTC.

The chain joins TRBV5-1 to TRBJ2-7, with 7 positions matching TRBD2. The CDR3 spans 13 residues. Germline CDR1 and CDR2: SGHRS and YFSETQ. The junction had 4 bases not matched to a gene; V was cut back by 0 bases and J by 7 bases. CDR3 region: CASSLAGGREQYF. Here the CDR3 DNA reads TGCGCCAGCAGCTTGGCCGGGGGGAGGGAGCAGTACTTC. The variable domain in full, completed from reference TRBV5-1 and TRBJ2-7, reads KAGVTQTPRYLIKTRGQQVTLSCSPISGHRSVSWYQQTPGQGLQFLFEYFSETQRNKGNFPGRFSGRQFSNSRSEMNVSTLELGDSALYLCASSLAGGREQYFGPGTRLTVT.

This clone was seen only a few times. J is TRBJ1-5 and V is TRBV2, with a tentative D call TRBD1 (6 bases). This CDR3 has 13 residues. The ends were cut back, 7 bases at V and 6 bases at J, with 13 bases in the middle. The V gene's germline CDR1 is SNHLY and CDR2 FYNNEI. CDR3 protein: CASTETGSQPQHF. The CDR3 region has the DNA TGTGCCAGCACCGAAACAGGGAGTCAGCCCCAGCATTTT.

The J gene is TRBJ1-6, the V gene TRBV6-6; TRBD1 might be the D (5 bases). This CDR3 region has 14 residues. Germline values: CDR1 MNHNY, CDR2 SVGAGI (reference sequence). The V gene lost 2 bases and the J gene lost 10 bases, with 12 bases spanning the gap. In nucleotides, the CDR3 is TGTGCCAGCAGTTACCCGGAGCGGGGCTCACCCCTCCACTTT. Translated: CASSYPERGSPLHF.

The chain recombines TRBV2 with TRBJ1-6; perhaps TRBD1 as D (6 bases). This CDR3 contains 18 residues. Germline CDR1 and CDR2: SNHLY and FYNNEI. Trimming removed 5 bases from V and 12 bases from J, with 29 bases in between. The CDR3 spells CASSFTLIDRQTSLPLHF. Here the CDR3 DNA reads TGTGCCAGCAGTTTCACTCTCATCGACAGGCAGACATCGTTACCCCTCCACTTT.

The chain links TRBV3-1 (or the pseudogene TRBV3-2) to TRBJ2-3; unclear D gene. The CDR3 loop spans 13 amino acids. V lost 3 bases and J 7 bases, leaving 11 bases between the germline ends. Per the germline V gene, CDR1 is LGHDT and CDR2 is YNNKEL (reference sequence). The CDR3 DNA is TGTGCCAGCAGCCAGCTATCCCCGAATACGCAGTATTTT. Its translation is CASSQLSPNTQYF.

This chain's CDR3 is CASSLTGGKETQYF. In nucleotides, the CDR3 is TGCGCCAGCAGCTTGACGGGGGGCAAGGAGACCCAGTACTTC. The V call is TRBV5-1, the J call TRBJ2-5, with D possibly being TRBD2 (7 bases). This CDR3 has 14 amino acids. Trimming stripped 1 base from V and 5 bases from J, with 12 bases between. CDR1 SGHRS and CDR2 YFSETQ come from the germline V gene. Full variable domain (remainder filled in from reference TRBV5-1 and TRBJ2-5): KAGVTQTPRYLIKTRGQQVTLSCSPISGHRSVSWYQQTPGQGLQFLFEYFSETQRNKGNFPGRFSGRQFSNSRSEMNVSTLELGDSALYLCASSLTGGKETQYFGPGTRLLVL.

V usage is TRBV5-1 and J usage is TRBJ1-5, with a tentative D call TRBD1 (6 bases). From germline, CDR1 is SGHRS and CDR2 YFSETQ. The CDR3 length is 14 residues. V lost 4 bases and J 5 bases, leaving 13 bases between the germline ends. CDR3 sequence (DNA): TGCGCCAGCAGCCAAGGAGGGGGGGATCAGCCCCAGCATTTT. It encodes CASSQGGGDQPQHF.

The chain employs TRBV7-8 and TRBJ1-6; tentatively, D is TRBD1 (6 bases). The length of the CDR3 is 14 residues. From germline, CDR1 is SGHVS and CDR2 FQNEAQ. V shed 2 bases and J shed 8 bases, with 10 bases lying between them. CDR3 sequence reads: CASSLTGSYSPLHF. CDR3 DNA sequence: TGTGCCAGCAGCTTAACAGGGTCGTATTCACCCCTCCACTTT.

This clone was seen only once. This chain links TRBV5-4 with TRBJ2-3, with TRBD2 identical over 10 bases. In germline, CDR1 is SGHNT, CDR2 YYREEE (reference sequence). V shed 2 bases and J 2 bases; nucleotides not matched to a gene: 2. This CDR3 is built from 15 residues. CDR3 region: CASSLGLADTDTQYF. The CDR3 nucleotides read TGTGCCAGCAGCTTAGGACTAGCGGACACAGATACGCAGTATTTT.

This rearrangement joins TRBV28 to TRBJ2-5, with D possibly being TRBD2 (5 bases). V was shortened by 1 base and J by 7 bases, with 16 bases between the two germline ends. CDR3 length equals 15 residues. The germline V gene has CDR1 MDHEN and CDR2 SYDVKM. As DNA, the CDR3 is TGTGCCAGCAGTTTATCGGGCAGATCTGGAGGGACCCAGTACTTC. Protein product: CASSLSGRSGGTQYF.

The CDR3 here is CASSLDLAKNIQYF. The CDR3 nucleotides read TGCGCCAGCAGCTTGGACTTAGCCAAAAACATTCAGTACTTC. V is TRBV5-1 and J is TRBJ2-4; D unresolved. Germline-derived CDR1 and CDR2 are SGHRS and YFSETQ. This CDR3 is built from 14 residues. V was pared by 0 bases and J by 0 bases, with 4 bases between.

V gene TRBV10-3 combines with J gene TRBJ1-1; 12 bases line up with TRBD1. Germline CDR1 and CDR2: ENHRY and SYGVKD. Germline trimming cut 6 bases from V and 5 bases from J; bases unmatched to any gene: 10. The CDR3 contains 16 residues. CDR3 nucleotide sequence: TGTGCCATCAGGGGAGGGACAGGGGGCGCTGGGACTGAAGCTTTCTTT. It codes for CAIRGGTGGAGTEAFF.

The chain links TRBV25-1 to TRBJ1-5, with 8 bases aligning to TRBD1. The CDR3 runs to 13 residues. Germline V gene data show CDR1 as MGHDK and CDR2 as SYGVNS. V lost 4 bases and J lost 4; bases outside the gene matches: 0. The CDR3 region is CASSGQGNQPQHF. Here the CDR3 DNA reads TGTGCCAGCAGTGGACAGGGGAATCAGCCCCAGCATTTT.

The rearrangement links TRBV12-5 to TRBJ2-3, with TRBD1 identical over 8 bases. The CDR3 contains 14 residues. The junction had 2 bases not matched to a gene; V was cut back by 6 bases and J by 0 bases. CDR1 LGHNT and CDR2 FRNRAP come from the germline V gene. Here the CDR3 DNA reads TGTGCTAGTGGCCGGACAGGGAGCACAGATACGCAGTATTTT. It yields the protein CASGRTGSTDTQYF.

The chain employs TRBV18 and TRBJ2-2; D might be TRBD1 (5 bases). V was trimmed by 10 bases and J by 4 bases, leaving 16 bases between them. Germline lookup yields CDR1 KGHSH and CDR2 LQKENI. The CDR3 covers 14 residues. CDR3: CATALIRATGELFF. The CDR3 DNA sequence: TGTGCCACCGCCCTGATCAGGGCCACCGGGGAGCTGTTTTTT.